This T cell receptor beta chain derives from a study of response to subunit inactivated influenza vaccine. TCRdb recomputed calls from the RT-PCR reads with MiXCR, one row per CDR3 protein. The sample gives 710,000 or so distinct CDR3 sequences, 15% to 18% of which show up once; around 10% is in the top ten. The length of the CDR3 is 14 residues. Deletions cut 6 bases from V and 3 bases from J, with 15 bases between. Germline V gene lookup returns CDR1 ENHRY and CDR2 SYGVKD. Points from the study as a whole: The study's authors posited that every seasonal influenza vaccination enlists few new T cells.

This clonotype was detected many times. What it binds is unknown. This chain uses TRBV10-3 with TRBJ2-7; TRBD1 is a possible D gene (5 bases). This TCR was recovered from a man aged 50-60 years who received an inactivated influenza vaccine. The source was PBMCs from blood, collected about 11 days after vaccination. The CDR3 spells CAISVGQSRYEQYF. For the CDR3, the DNA is TGTGCCATCAGCGTCGGACAAAGCCGCTACGAGCAGTACTTC.